This is a list of T cell receptor beta chains from one sample in a study of spatial heterogeneity in lung cancer. TCRdb passed the 5' RACE reads through MiXCR, listing each CDR3 protein once. Of tens of thousands of distinct CDR3 sequences listed, 7.5% to 9% are singletons. This material consisted of PBMCs, taken at surgery. The receptors come from a female donor with early-stage non-small cell lung cancer. Each CDR3 is given without its conserved first and last residue.

v_call	j_call	cdr3_aa
TRBV28	TRBJ1-1	ASRPPPGQGFTEAF
TRBV18	TRBJ1-1	ASSHGQVLSEAF
TRBV9	TRBJ2-1	ASSVADNEQF
TRBV28	TRBJ2-7	ASGLGRSYEQY
TRBV28	TRBJ1-5	ASLGQGDQPQH
TRBV27	TRBJ2-3	ASSLSIPGNPTDTQY
TRBV27	TRBJ1-6	ASNPGHLGNSPLY
TRBV6-1	TRBJ1-2	ASVRDSRTGAYGYT
TRBV28	TRBJ2-6	ASSQGNRGANVLT
TRBV20-1	TRBJ2-5	SATGTSGGAQETQY
TRBV6-5	TRBJ2-1	ASSVTSGPPNEQF
TRBV29-1	TRBJ1-1	SARTGGPEAF
TRBV27	TRBJ2-2	ASSLGQGSGELF
TRBV20-1	TRBJ1-4	SARPPAGTYYEKLF
TRBV20-1	TRBJ1-6	SARVGTGMGLSYNSPLH
TRBV15	TRBJ1-5	ATSRDGQRNQPQH
TRBV25-1	TRBJ1-4	ASTSPGSTNEKLF
TRBV6-5	TRBJ2-7	ASTPALAGPYEQY
TRBV28	TRBJ2-7	ASSLRQGEVYEQY
TRBV29-1	TRBJ2-1	SVIRGNEQF
TRBV25-1	TRBJ2-2	ASSELGGFMNTGELF
TRBV12-3/TRBV12-4	TRBJ2-1	ASSFPTGQVPYNEQF
TRBV5-1	TRBJ1-4	ASTRQGADEKLF
TRBV9	TRBJ2-1	ASSVAARDEQF
TRBV27	TRBJ1-1	ASSINFGTEAF
TRBV6-1	TRBJ2-4	ASSGVDRGGGDIQY
TRBV12-3/TRBV12-4	TRBJ1-5	ASSRSDGNQPQH
TRBV11-2	TRBJ2-2	VSSFRGTGELF
TRBV5-8	TRBJ2-5	ASRPGWVGRETQY
TRBV29-1	TRBJ1-1	SGAGDRANTEAF
TRBV5-1	TRBJ2-2	ASSASLSTGELF
TRBV7-3	TRBJ2-1	ASSSGLANNEQF
TRBV20-1	TRBJ1-1	SARGPGAGTGNTEAF
TRBV5-4	TRBJ1-1	ASSRQGPNTEAF
TRBV6-5	TRBJ2-1	ASSFGGEYNEQF
TRBV20-1	TRBJ2-5	SARDRRGVETQY
TRBV5-1	TRBJ1-1	ASSLGVNRENTEAF
TRBV7-9	TRBJ1-1	ASSNDARLTGNTEAF
TRBV24-1	TRBJ1-6	ATSPTGMGSPLH
TRBV6-1	TRBJ1-5	ASSEAQGASNQPQH
TRBV4-1	TRBJ2-7	ASSQGNYEQY
TRBV20-1	TRBJ2-2	SARDLSSGANTGELF
TRBV18	TRBJ1-1	ASSRGSTEAF
TRBV29-1	TRBJ1-2	SVEMGFVQASNYGYT
TRBV20-1	TRBJ2-3	SAGSGRSPDTQY
TRBV5-1	TRBJ2-1	ASSLARGQGDNEQF
TRBV5-4	TRBJ1-2	ASSIMGQGQGNYGYT
TRBV11-1	TRBJ1-5	ASSLAGGQGNQPQH
TRBV11-1	TRBJ2-5	ASSSRGGVGETQY
TRBV7-2	TRBJ2-3	ASSSISQGTQY
TRBV6-5	TRBJ1-4	ASSYSGDTTNEKLF
TRBV28	TRBJ1-1	ASSFMPGGLNTEAF
TRBV12-3/TRBV12-4	TRBJ2-7	ASSLSGLAGSSYEQY
TRBV7-6	TRBJ2-3	ASSLATDTQY
TRBV11-2	TRBJ2-7	ASSLLWARAGSPTEQY
TRBV5-1	TRBJ2-2	ASSLDTTGSGELF
TRBV9	TRBJ1-2	ASSDTYGYT
TRBV15	TRBJ2-1	ATFDFPSYNEQF
TRBV7-9	TRBJ2-2	ALRGLRDTGELF
TRBV12-3/TRBV12-4	TRBJ1-2	ASTPDSGGNYGYT